This TCR beta chain comes out of a study of human CD4 T cells and Enterobacteriaceae (dated by TCRdb to 2019 to 2021). The paper as a whole reports these results and caveats: Reactivity of ex vivo clonotypes was inferred only by matching nucleotide sequences to CFSE-low cultures from the same donors. Compared with specific clonotypes, broadly cross-reactive clonotypes seemed more expanded ex vivo, with about 55% of the 19 and about two thirds of the roughly 35 falling in the top 5%.

The ex vivo total memory CD4+ samples were sequenced at deep level, which gave a detection sensitivity of one cell in 200,000. The QIAamp DNA Micro Kit was used to extract genomic DNA from cell pellets, and spectrophotometry was used to check the quantity and purity of the genomic DNA. TCR Vbeta CDR3 regions were amplified with the immunoSEQ multiplex PCR assay. Amplicons were sequenced on the Illumina HiSeq platform. Each retrieved sequence was 87 nucleotides long and included the CDR3 region. In the original analysis: A unique productive TCR Vbeta nucleotide sequence was defined as a clonotype and was quantified by productive template frequency from ImmunoSEQ Analyzer V3.0. Expanded clonotypes were defined using a threshold set at the top 5th percentile of each repertoire ranked by frequency. Repertoire overlap was calculated as Chao-Jaccard with the R package fossil and was visualized by nonmetric multidimensional scaling with the R package MASS. This is the immuneACCESS table as TCRdb keeps it, with only in-frame sequences that have V and J called. A part of the clones is gone; compared with another copy, unresolved V genes explain less than half, and the rest is unexplained. That table furnishes V, J and clone size, whereas the DNA furnished D and trimming. The table for this sample lists about 29,000 clones; just under 85% of them were counted only once. In total, the top ten clones hold over 1.5% of the sample.

On this clone itself: Its antigen is unknown. No qualities accompany the bases; no much larger clone lies one base away.

Memory CD4+ T cells were FACS-sorted on a FACSAria III to over 95% purity as all CD4+ cells other than CD45RA+CCR7+CD95- naive cells. Healthy donor blood was obtained from blood donation centers in Switzerland. Positive selection with CD4 and CD14 magnetic microbeads was used to enrich total CD4+ T cells and monocytes. CD8+, CD14+, CD16+, CD56+, CD19+ and CD25-bright cells were excluded prior to sorting. To assess in vivo expansion of bacteria-reactive clonotypes, total memory CD4+ T cells from a couple of blood donors were sequenced directly ex vivo. Ficoll-Paque Plus was used to isolate peripheral blood mononuclear cells from donor blood. Input material: memory CD4+ T cells from blood. Per the publication, the cell subset or site label means: total memory CD4 T cells sorted directly ex vivo, unstimulated. The receptor comes from a human donor in good health.

For the CDR3, the sequence is CSVTGGYDYGYTF. The sequence in DNA is TGCAGCGTCACAGGGGGCTACGACTATGGCTACACCTTC. The sequence links TRBV29-1 to TRBJ1-2, with 9 central nucleotides matching TRBD1. The germline V gene supplies CDR1 SQVTM and CDR2 ANQGSEA. Here V drops 6 bases and J drops 3 bases, and the junction holds 5 bases not matched to any gene. From the cysteine up to the phenylalanine, the CDR3 has a length of 13 residues. Only CDR3 DNA remains: 39 bases, in frame from the first base.